The present TCR beta chain was sequenced within a study of blood T cell repertoires in COVID-19. Turning to the study itself: From T cells, B-cell-depleted T cells, or PBMCs came the material, which was cDNA or gDNA.

V lost 5 bases and J lost 3, with 19 bases in between. The CDR3 covers 16 residues. The germline gives CDR1 SEHNR, CDR2 FQNEAQ (reference sequence). Only one count was recorded for this clone. Using immunoSEQ multiplex PCR, the repertoire was profiled, and TCRdb retains in-frame clones only, with some absent. The profile shows some 300,000 clones, approximately 89% of them singletons. The receptor was isolated from a woman aged 30 to 39 who had recovered from COVID-19. This sequence joins TRBV7-9 and TRBJ1-2, with D perhaps matching TRBD1 (6 bases). Sequencing used PBMCs or T cells enriched from blood (not recorded which). The CDR3 region has the DNA TGTGCCAGCAGCACACCAAACAGGGCTGCTGACTATGGCTACACCTTC. Translated, it gives CASSTPNRAADYGYTF.